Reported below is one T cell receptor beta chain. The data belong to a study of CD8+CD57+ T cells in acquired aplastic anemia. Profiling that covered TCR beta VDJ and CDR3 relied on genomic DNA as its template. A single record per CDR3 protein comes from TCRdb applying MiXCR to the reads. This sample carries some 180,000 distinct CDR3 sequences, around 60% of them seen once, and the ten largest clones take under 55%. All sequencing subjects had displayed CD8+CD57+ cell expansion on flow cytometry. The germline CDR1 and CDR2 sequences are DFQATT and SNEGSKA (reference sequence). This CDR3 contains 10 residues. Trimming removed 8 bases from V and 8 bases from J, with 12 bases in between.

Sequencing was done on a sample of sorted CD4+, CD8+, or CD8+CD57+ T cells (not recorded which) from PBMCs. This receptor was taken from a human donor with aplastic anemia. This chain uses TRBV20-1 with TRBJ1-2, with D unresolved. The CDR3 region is CSYVGVGYTF. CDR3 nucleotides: TGCAGTTATGTCGGAGTCGGCTACACCTTC.